This TCR beta chain was identified in a study of T cell responses to AZD1222 COVID-19 vaccine. Study results and limitations: Most donors were white British and more were female, and clonal diversity was possibly underestimated. A rise in Spike-specific TCR breadth and depth followed two AZD1222 doses.

V lost 6 bases and J 3 bases, leaving 11 bases between the germline ends. The CDR3 sequence is 14 residues long. Germline CDR1 and CDR2: SNHLY and FYNNEI. With respect to this clone: What it binds is not known.

Second doses were pooled across both intervals (about 4 or about 12 weeks). Repertoires were generated with immunoSEQ multiplex PCR, while TCRdb's copy carries only in-frame clones and drops some. The repertoire includes 50,000 to 65,000 clones, approximately 86% of them detected once, and about 7.1% sits in the top ten. The chain has TRBV2 and TRBJ1-4; D gene unclear. The sequenced sample was peripheral blood, obtained 28 days after the second AZD1222 dose. The sequence came from an adult who received the AZD1222 COVID-19 vaccine. This chain's CDR3 is CASSREGSNEKLFF. DNA of the CDR3: TGTGCCAGCAGCCGGGAGGGTTCTAATGAAAAACTGTTTTTT.